A selection of T cell receptor beta chains follows, all from one sample in a study of T cell repertoires in cytomegalovirus infection. One entry per CDR3 protein results from TCRdb running MiXCR on the reads. The profile shows about 130,000 distinct CDR3 sequences, 7.5% to 9% of them singletons. Sequenced input: PBMCs. The source is a human donor in good health (CMV status not recorded). Some clones in this sample may be carry-over from other donors' samples. The conserved cysteine and the conserved F or W are not part of the CDR3 here.

TRBJ1-2,TRBV7-2,ASSLAPGQGYGYT
TRBJ2-7,TRBV10-3,AISGSASRSYEQY
TRBJ2-1,TRBV10-3,AISDLAGGPGNEQF
TRBJ2-2,TRBV4-1,ASSQPTGANTGELF
TRBJ1-6,TRBV7-2,ASSLVGRENSPLH
TRBJ2-1,TRBV7-9,ASSPAGQGTDEQF
TRBJ2-3,TRBV6-5,ASSYSWAGTDTQY
TRBJ2-3,TRBV12-3/TRBV12-4,ASTLGVAVVADTQY
TRBJ1-1,TRBV29-1,SGRNDDVPTEAF
TRBJ1-5,TRBV7-8,ASSPKGALGNQPQH
TRBJ2-7,TRBV2,ASSGPSYEQY
TRBJ2-1,TRBV24-1,ATSDWGGAADNEQF
TRBJ2-1,TRBV12-3/TRBV12-4,ASSPPFTGFNEQF
TRBJ1-2,TRBV20-1,SARDGFQGYT
TRBJ1-5,TRBV7-8,ASSFFPKESPNQPQH
TRBJ2-1,TRBV27,ASSPRTSGQYNEQF
TRBJ1-1,TRBV20-1,SALQARFGLNTEAF
TRBJ1-5,TRBV7-2,ASSPGGLGGNQPQH
TRBJ1-2,TRBV4-1,ASSQDPETLGNYGYT
TRBJ1-6,TRBV6-5,ASSSTGTLGSPLH
TRBJ1-1,TRBV5-6,ASSHTGTANTEAF
TRBJ2-5,TRBV19,ASSTGTSGGETQY
TRBJ2-7,TRBV19,ASSIDNLDIYEQY
TRBJ2-3,TRBV7-2,ASSMSRKAADTQY
TRBJ1-5,TRBV5-6,ASSLKSRGAYQPQH
TRBJ2-1,TRBV7-9,ASRPGQSSYNEQF
TRBJ2-3,TRBV7-2,ASSLAAGVSTDTQY
TRBJ2-2,TRBV3-1,ASSQTRGADTGELF
TRBJ2-6,TRBV6-2/TRBV6-3,ASSYETGGSSGANVLT
TRBJ2-7,TRBV12-3/TRBV12-4,ASSPTSPYEQY
TRBJ2-5,TRBV6-6,ASSLAGRQETQY
TRBJ1-1,TRBV20-1,SANPLAGQGETEAF
TRBJ1-5,TRBV28,ASSLLVQPQH
TRBJ2-7,TRBV7-2,ASSFDRGEQY
TRBJ1-1,TRBV20-1,SARTGRSSMNTEAF
TRBJ2-3,TRBV7-9,ASSLVAGPKRSTDTQY
TRBJ1-1,TRBV7-6,ASSSLGHLNTEAF
TRBJ2-1,TRBV6-5,ASSYGLAVYNEQF
TRBJ2-2,TRBV9,ASSVFEGNTGELF
TRBJ2-1,TRBV4-1,ASKIRRSYNEQF
TRBJ2-1,TRBV7-2,ASSPGLNYNEQF